This T cell receptor (beta chain) comes out of a study of cytomegalovirus exposure and HLA in healthy donors. The CDR3 totals 16 residues. Germline CDR1 is SNHLY and CDR2 is FYNNEI. V was shortened by 5 bases and J by 3 bases, with 19 bases between the two germline ends. General observations from the study: Reports indicate that TCR beta sequences accurately predicted the HLA-A and HLA-B alleles of most subjects.

Turning to this clone: Its antigen is as yet unknown.

This PCR relied on a set of 60 Vbeta primers and 13 Jbeta primers. Clones were read by immunoSEQ multiplex PCR, and TCRdb kept only the in-frame ones, dropping some. The sample yields about 120,000 clones, 70% to 80% seen once. This TCR derives from a woman aged 45-65 years in good health and CMV-seropositive. Material for sequencing was PBMCs. The V gene is TRBV2, the J gene TRBJ1-2, with D perhaps matching TRBD1 (6 bases). The CDR3 loop reads CASSFLGQQHDYGYTF. The DNA for the CDR3 is TGTGCCAGCAGTTTCCTCGGACAGCAACATGACTATGGCTACACCTTC.